Listed below are T cell receptor beta chains from one sample, sequenced in a study of blood T cells in healthy people across ages. One entry per CDR3 protein, called by TCRdb with MiXCR from the 5' RACE reads. The sample includes fewer than 750,000 distinct CDR3 sequences, 52% seen only once; the top ten take 13%. Sample: blood. These receptors came from a woman over 75 in good health. Each CDR3 is given with its conserved first and last residue. A D gene is named only where the DNA matches it firmly. A row's size may be missing; if present it is once, few, many or a size class.

j_gene: TRBJ2-1
d_gene: TRBD2
v_gene: TRBV27
abundance: NA
CDR3aa: CASSLVAGIYNEQFF
CDR3nt: TGTGCCAGCAGTTTAGTAGCGGGGATATACAATGAGCAGTTCTTC

j_gene: TRBJ1-6
d_gene: NA
v_gene: TRBV2
abundance: many
CDR3aa: CASSLAEGSSYNSPLHF
CDR3nt: TGTGCCAGCAGCCTGGCGGAGGGGAGCTCCTATAATTCACCCCTCCACTTT

j_gene: TRBJ2-3
d_gene: TRBD2
v_gene: TRBV6-2/TRBV6-3
abundance: NA
CDR3aa: CASSYSPLAGGPTDTQYF
CDR3nt: TGTGCCAGCAGTTACTCTCCACTAGCGGGAGGCCCTACAGATACGCAGTATTTT

j_gene: TRBJ1-4
d_gene: TRBD1
v_gene: TRBV3-1
abundance: few
CDR3aa: CASSPQLPGQQGKLFF
CDR3nt: TGTGCCAGCAGCCCTCAACTGCCGGGACAGCAGGGAAAACTGTTTTTT

j_gene: TRBJ2-6
d_gene: NA
v_gene: TRBV10-3
abundance: many
CDR3aa: CASLGAYVLTF
CDR3nt: TGTGCCTCGCTCGGAGCTTACGTCCTGACTTTC

j_gene: TRBJ2-2
d_gene: NA
v_gene: TRBV7-4
abundance: NA
CDR3aa: CASPQGILTGELFF
CDR3nt: TGTGCCAGCCCTCAGGGCATCCTCACCGGGGAGCTGTTTTTT

j_gene: TRBJ2-2
d_gene: TRBD2
v_gene: TRBV20-1
abundance: once
CDR3aa: CSATSGLTGELFF
CDR3nt: TGCAGTGCTACTAGCGGACTCACCGGGGAGCTGTTTTTT

j_gene: TRBJ2-7
d_gene: TRBD1
v_gene: TRBV12-3/TRBV12-4
abundance: many
CDR3aa: CASSPRGQGLYEQYF
CDR3nt: TGTGCCAGCAGCCCGAGGGGACAGGGGCTCTACGAGCAGTACTTC

j_gene: TRBJ2-1
d_gene: NA
v_gene: TRBV6-5
abundance: NA
CDR3aa: CASSRSGTSSYNEQFF
CDR3nt: TGTGCCAGCAGCCGTAGCGGAACAAGCTCCTACAATGAGCAGTTCTTC

j_gene: TRBJ1-1
d_gene: NA
v_gene: TRBV29-1
abundance: few
CDR3aa: CSVDRGGGTEAFF
CDR3nt: TGCAGCGTTGATAGGGGGGGAGGGACTGAAGCTTTCTTT

j_gene: TRBJ2-3
d_gene: NA
v_gene: TRBV5-5
abundance: many
CDR3aa: CASSPLGRRGARDTQYF
CDR3nt: TGTGCCAGCAGCCCGTTGGGTCGTCGGGGGGCAAGGGATACGCAGTATTTT

j_gene: TRBJ1-1
d_gene: NA
v_gene: TRBV12-3/TRBV12-4
abundance: NA
CDR3aa: CASSRTVRGTEAFF
CDR3nt: TGTGCCAGCAGCCGGACAGTGAGGGGCACTGAAGCTTTCTTT

j_gene: TRBJ1-1
d_gene: TRBD1
v_gene: TRBV24-1
abundance: NA
CDR3aa: CATSDLLTSGQGTTEAFF
CDR3nt: TGTGCCACCAGTGATCTACTCACGAGCGGACAGGGGACCACTGAAGCTTTCTTT

j_gene: TRBJ2-7
d_gene: TRBD2
v_gene: TRBV20-1
abundance: once
CDR3aa: CSAEGLAGVNNEQYF
CDR3nt: TGCAGTGCTGAGGGACTAGCGGGAGTTAACAATGAGCAGTACTTC

j_gene: TRBJ2-1
d_gene: TRBD2
v_gene: TRBV18
abundance: NA
CDR3aa: CASSPARTSGSSYNEQFF
CDR3nt: TGTGCCAGCTCACCTGCTCGGACTAGCGGGAGTTCTTACAATGAGCAGTTCTTC

j_gene: TRBJ2-1
d_gene: NA
v_gene: TRBV15
abundance: NA
CDR3aa: CATSREGTFEIRVNEQFF
CDR3nt: TGTGCCACCAGCAGAGAGGGGACCTTCGAAATACGGGTCAACGAGCAGTTCTTC

j_gene: TRBJ1-1
d_gene: NA
v_gene: TRBV5-1
abundance: few
CDR3aa: CASSHGWGNTEAFF
CDR3nt: TGCGCCAGCAGCCACGGTTGGGGTAACACTGAAGCTTTCTTT

j_gene: TRBJ1-4
d_gene: NA
v_gene: TRBV28
abundance: few
CDR3aa: CASRGTGREKLFF
CDR3nt: TGTGCCAGCAGAGGGACGGGTAGGGAAAAACTGTTTTTT

j_gene: TRBJ2-7
d_gene: TRBD2
v_gene: TRBV6-5
abundance: NA
CDR3aa: CASSLHSGSNYEQYF
CDR3nt: TGTGCCAGCAGTCTACATAGCGGGAGCAACTACGAGCAGTACTTC

j_gene: TRBJ2-7
d_gene: TRBD1
v_gene: TRBV29-1
abundance: few
CDR3aa: CSGLDRDEQYF
CDR3nt: TGCAGCGGCTTGGACAGGGACGAGCAGTACTTC

j_gene: TRBJ2-7
d_gene: NA
v_gene: TRBV20-1
abundance: NA
CDR3aa: CSARGYSYEQYF
CDR3nt: TGCAGTGCTAGAGGGTACTCCTACGAGCAGTACTTC

j_gene: TRBJ2-7
d_gene: TRBD2
v_gene: TRBV20-1
abundance: NA
CDR3aa: CSARDPSGRFEQYF
CDR3nt: TGCAGTGCTAGAGATCCCAGCGGGAGATTCGAGCAGTACTTC

j_gene: TRBJ1-2
d_gene: NA
v_gene: TRBV6-5
abundance: NA
CDR3aa: CASSYWGQGLNGYTF
CDR3nt: TGTGCCAGCAGTTACTGGGGTCAGGGGCTTAATGGCTACACCTTC

j_gene: TRBJ1-2
d_gene: NA
v_gene: TRBV7-9
abundance: NA
CDR3aa: CASSPGTSDGYTF
CDR3nt: TGTGCCAGCAGTCCCGGGACGTCGGATGGCTACACCTTC

j_gene: TRBJ1-2
d_gene: TRBD1
v_gene: TRBV4-1
abundance: NA
CDR3aa: CASSQEERTGAYYGYTF
CDR3nt: TGCGCCAGCAGCCAAGAGGAGAGGACAGGGGCGTACTATGGCTACACCTTC

j_gene: TRBJ1-4
d_gene: TRBD1
v_gene: TRBV20-1
abundance: NA
CDR3aa: CSARSPDRGMDEKLFF
CDR3nt: TGCAGTGCTAGATCTCCCGACAGGGGGATGGATGAAAAACTGTTTTTT

j_gene: TRBJ2-6
d_gene: TRBD1
v_gene: TRBV28
abundance: many
CDR3aa: CASNYDGQGSVLTF
CDR3nt: TGTGCCAGCAACTACGACGGACAGGGTAGCGTCCTGACTTTC

j_gene: TRBJ2-3
d_gene: TRBD1
v_gene: TRBV5-1
abundance: NA
CDR3aa: CASSKGTGDHTDTQYF
CDR3nt: TGCGCCAGCAGCAAAGGGACAGGGGATCACACAGATACGCAGTATTTT

j_gene: TRBJ1-1
d_gene: TRBD1
v_gene: TRBV2
abundance: NA
CDR3aa: CASSETGRGAEAFF
CDR3nt: TGTGCCAGCAGTGAGACAGGGCGGGGGGCTGAAGCTTTCTTT

j_gene: TRBJ2-5
d_gene: NA
v_gene: TRBV10-3
abundance: many
CDR3aa: CAISDGGEETQYF
CDR3nt: TGTGCCATCAGTGACGGGGGAGAGGAGACCCAGTACTTC

j_gene: TRBJ2-1
d_gene: TRBD2
v_gene: TRBV6-2/TRBV6-3
abundance: NA
CDR3aa: CASSTFIILAGTDNEQFF
CDR3nt: TGTGCCAGCAGTACCTTTATAATACTAGCGGGGACCGACAATGAGCAGTTCTTC

j_gene: TRBJ1-5
d_gene: TRBD1
v_gene: TRBV5-1
abundance: NA
CDR3aa: CASSRGGAEQPQHF
CDR3nt: TGCGCCAGCAGCAGAGGGGGCGCCGAGCAGCCCCAGCATTTT

j_gene: TRBJ1-3
d_gene: NA
v_gene: TRBV28
abundance: few
CDR3aa: CASSFQLNLPGNTIYF
CDR3nt: TGTGCCAGCAGTTTCCAGCTCAACTTGCCGGGAAACACCATATATTTT

j_gene: TRBJ1-1
d_gene: NA
v_gene: TRBV5-1
abundance: few
CDR3aa: CASSWEGFTEAFF
CDR3nt: TGCGCCAGCAGCTGGGAGGGTTTCACTGAAGCTTTCTTT

j_gene: TRBJ2-7
d_gene: NA
v_gene: TRBV2
abundance: NA
CDR3aa: CASSDYSSYEQYF
CDR3nt: TGTGCCAGCAGTGATTACAGTTCCTACGAGCAGTACTTC

j_gene: TRBJ2-5
d_gene: NA
v_gene: TRBV7-9
abundance: few
CDR3aa: CASSVVGGETQYF
CDR3nt: TGTGCCAGCAGCGTAGTTGGGGGGGAGACCCAGTACTTC

j_gene: TRBJ1-2
d_gene: TRBD1
v_gene: TRBV27
abundance: NA
CDR3aa: CASSPGQGFYGYTF
CDR3nt: TGTGCCAGCAGTCCCGGACAGGGATTCTATGGCTACACCTTC

j_gene: TRBJ2-3
d_gene: TRBD1
v_gene: TRBV12-3/TRBV12-4
abundance: NA
CDR3aa: CASTLGLGQGGTQYF
CDR3nt: TGTGCCAGCACCCTGGGGCTCGGACAGGGTGGTACGCAGTATTTT

j_gene: TRBJ1-2
d_gene: TRBD1
v_gene: TRBV18
abundance: NA
CDR3aa: CASSLQGAEDGYTF
CDR3nt: TGTGCCAGCTCACTACAGGGGGCGGAAGATGGCTACACCTTC

j_gene: TRBJ2-3
d_gene: TRBD2
v_gene: TRBV14
abundance: NA
CDR3aa: CASSQRGSTDTQYF
CDR3nt: TGTGCCAGCAGCCAGCGGGGGAGCACAGATACGCAGTATTTT